This is a list of T cell receptor beta chains from one sample in a study of T cell responses to AZD1222 COVID-19 vaccine. Clones were sequenced by immunoSEQ multiplex PCR, and TCRdb holds only the in-frame ones, with some missing. The sample consists of over 150,000 clones, around nine tenths of them appearing once. Sequencing used peripheral blood, obtained on day 0 of AZD1222 vaccination. These receptors came from an adult in good health. CDR3s include the opening cysteine and the closing phenylalanine or tryptophan. A D gene is named only where the DNA matches it firmly. Only some rows state a clone size, as once, few, many or a class for expanded clones.

v_gene	j_gene	len	d_gene	abundance	CDR3nt	CDR3aa
TRBV6-5	TRBJ1-4	14	-	-	TGTGCCAGCAGTCCGCAGTGGGGGGATGAAAAACTGTTTTTT	CASSPQWGDEKLFF
TRBV20-1	TRBJ1-1	14	-	once	TGCAGTGCTAGTGGGGGCGGGGTTAACACTGAAGCTTTCTTT	CSASGGGVNTEAFF
TRBV19	TRBJ1-5	17	TRBD1	-	TGTGCCAGTAGTCCAAAGACAGGGGGTCTTGATTTTCGGCCCCAGCATTTT	CASSPKTGGLDFRPQHF
TRBV28	TRBJ1-4	12	-	-	TGTGCCAGCAGCCCCGGTAATGAAAAACTGTTTTTT	CASSPGNEKLFF
TRBV19	TRBJ1-1	16	TRBD1	-	TGTGCCAGTAGTCGCATCGCCGGGACAGGGGCTCCAGAAGCTTTCTTT	CASSRIAGTGAPEAFF
TRBV6-5	TRBJ2-3	14	TRBD1	-	TGTGCCAGCAGCCGTACAGGGGGGACAGATACGCAGTATTTT	CASSRTGGTDTQYF
TRBV10-2	TRBJ1-1	14	-	-	TGCGCCAGCAGTACAGGGTACATGAACACTGAAGCTTTCTTT	CASSTGYMNTEAFF
TRBV19	TRBJ2-7	14	-	once	TGTGCCAGTAGTGCCAACAGGGCCCCCTACGAGCAGTACTTC	CASSANRAPYEQYF
TRBV18	TRBJ1-4	14	TRBD1	-	TGTGCCAGCTCGCCGGGACAGGGGAATGAAAAACTGTTTTTT	CASSPGQGNEKLFF
TRBV24-1	TRBJ1-4	18	-	-	TGTGCCACCAGTGACCGGGGGCAAACGTCTTCAACTAATGAAAAACTGTTTTTT	CATSDRGQTSSTNEKLFF
TRBV11-3	TRBJ1-2	14	-	once	TGTGCCAGCAGTTTCGGCGGGGGCTACTATGGCTACACCTTC	CASSFGGGYYGYTF
TRBV3-1/TRBV3-2	TRBJ2-7	12	-	-	TGTGCCAGCAGCCAAGTAGGCCACGAGCAGTACTTC	CASSQVGHEQYF
TRBV5-1	TRBJ2-7	13	TRBD2	many	TGCGCCAGCAGCAGCGGGGTCTACGACGAGCAGTACTTC	CASSSGVYDEQYF
TRBV3-1/TRBV3-2	TRBJ2-3	19	TRBD2	-	TGTGCCAGCAGCCGGGAGCGGGGGGGGTTCTTTCCAGGCACAGATACGCAGTATTTT	CASSRERGGFFPGTDTQYF
TRBV5-1	TRBJ2-5	15	TRBD1	-	TGCGCCAGCAGCCCATGGACAGGGGGCGAAGAGACCCAGTACTTC	CASSPWTGGEETQYF
TRBV19	TRBJ1-1	13	-	-	TGTGCCAGTAGTACGGGACGAGCCACTGAAGCTTTCTTT	CASSTGRATEAFF
TRBV7-2	TRBJ1-3	15	-	-	TGTGCCAGCAGCTCGCCCGGGCGCTCTGGAAACACCATATATTTT	CASSSPGRSGNTIYF
TRBV2	TRBJ1-6	16	-	-	TGTGCCAGCAGTGAGCGGGCAGGCCTTCTGTATTCACCCCTCCACTTT	CASSERAGLLYSPLHF
TRBV4-1	TRBJ1-5	16	-	few	TGCGCCAGCAGCCGGGTCGCAGGGGTTAGCAATCAGCCCCAGCATTTT	CASSRVAGVSNQPQHF
TRBV24-1	TRBJ1-2	13	-	-	TGTGCCACCAGTGAAACAGGGTGGGGAGGCTACACCTTC	CATSETGWGGYTF
TRBV7-3	TRBJ2-1	18	-	-	TGTGCCAGCAGCCCGACCGGGGACCCCCTGAGCTCCTACAATGAGCAGTTCTTC	CASSPTGDPLSSYNEQFF
TRBV7-9	TRBJ2-3	15	TRBD2	-	TGTGCCAGCAGCCCAGAGACTAGCGGGGGAGATACGCAGTATTTT	CASSPETSGGDTQYF
TRBV5-5	TRBJ1-1	15	TRBD1	once	TGTGCCAGCAGCTCGCGACAGGGCTTGAACACTGAAGCTTTCTTT	CASSSRQGLNTEAFF
TRBV15	TRBJ1-3	14	-	-	TGTGCCACCAGCAGCCCGAGCTCTGGAAACACCATATATTTT	CATSSPSSGNTIYF
TRBV6-5	TRBJ2-5	14	TRBD1	-	TGTGCCAGCAGGCTCGGGACAGGCCAAGAGACCCAGTACTTC	CASRLGTGQETQYF
TRBV6-5	TRBJ1-1	13	-	-	TGTGCCAGCTCCCCCCAACAGCACACTGAAGCTTTCTTT	CASSPQQHTEAFF
TRBV12-5	TRBJ1-2	13	-	-	TGTGCTAGTGGTCTAAACTCGGCGGGTGGCTACACCTTC	CASGLNSAGGYTF
TRBV6-6	TRBJ2-1	12	-	-	TGTGCCAGCAGTTACACAGCTAATGAGCAGTTCTTC	CASSYTANEQFF
TRBV19	TRBJ1-4	16	TRBD1	-	TGTGCCAGTAGTATAGTCCAGACAGGGGATAATGAAAAACTGTTTTTT	CASSIVQTGDNEKLFF
TRBV24-1	TRBJ2-2	18	-	-	TGTGCCACCAGCTCCCACGGCCAGCAGGTTTCGAACACCGGGGAGCTGTTTTTT	CATSSHGQQVSNTGELFF
TRBV3-1/TRBV3-2	TRBJ2-3	14	TRBD2	-	TGTGCCAGCAGCCCCCAATCGATCCGGGGGGGCTCGTATTTT	CASSPQSIRGGSYF
TRBV30	TRBJ1-2	12	-	-	TGTGCCTGGAGTGTAATAGGGGCGGGCTACACCTTC	CAWSVIGAGYTF
TRBV7-9	TRBJ2-7	14	-	-	TGTGCCAGCAGCTTAGGGGCAGGGGACTACGAGCAGTACTTC	CASSLGAGDYEQYF
TRBV12-3/TRBV12-4	TRBJ1-2	12	-	-	TGTGCCAGCAGTCCCTACAACTATGGCTACACCTTC	CASSPYNYGYTF
TRBV7-2	TRBJ1-6	15	-	few	TGTGCCAGCAGCTTAGGGGGGGCAAATAATTCACCCCTCCACTTT	CASSLGGANNSPLHF
TRBV25-1	TRBJ1-6	15	TRBD1	-	TGTGCCAGCAGTGAAGCGGGACAGGTTAATTCACCCCTCCACTTT	CASSEAGQVNSPLHF
TRBV19	TRBJ2-1	15	-	-	TGTGCCAGTAGTATACAGTTGAGCTCCTACAATGAGCAGTTCTTC	CASSIQLSSYNEQFF
TRBV7-3	TRBJ1-1	16	-	-	TGTGCCAGCAGCTTAAGAACAGGCCTCGAGAACACTGAAGCTTTCTTT	CASSLRTGLENTEAFF
TRBV5-4	TRBJ2-7	14	TRBD1	-	TGTGCCAGCAGCTTACAGGGGGCTCTGGACGAGCAGTACTTC	CASSLQGALDEQYF
TRBV28	TRBJ1-2	13	TRBD1	-	TGTGCCAGCAGTACTACAGGGGGGTATGGCTACACCTTC	CASSTTGGYGYTF
TRBV10-3	TRBJ1-4	13	TRBD1	-	TGTGCCATTCGGGACAGTCTTAATGAAAAACTGTTTTTT	CAIRDSLNEKLFF
TRBV2	TRBJ2-7	16	TRBD2	-	TGTGCCAGCAGTTGGGGACTAGCGGGGGGGCTATACGAGCAGTACTTC	CASSWGLAGGLYEQYF
TRBV19	TRBJ1-4	13	-	-	TGTGCCAGTAGTAAACAAATGGGGGAAAAACTGTTTTTT	CASSKQMGEKLFF
TRBV7-9	TRBJ2-1	15	-	-	TGTGCCAGCAGCTCCCCCACCGCAGGGGTAATTGGACAGTTCTTC	CASSSPTAGVIGQFF
TRBV4-1	TRBJ2-1	14	-	-	TGCGCCAGCAGCCAAGAAGGCCCTTACAATGAGCAGTTCTTC	CASSQEGPYNEQFF
TRBV19	TRBJ1-2	12	-	-	TGTGCCAGTAGCCCCTATAACTATGGCTACACCTTC	CASSPYNYGYTF
TRBV27	TRBJ1-4	11	-	once	TGTGCCCGAGGGGGGGATGAAAAACTGTTTTTT	CARGGDEKLFF
TRBV5-1	TRBJ1-5	15	TRBD1	once	TGCGCCAGCAGCACCGGGACAGGGGGCGCCCAGCCCCAGCATTTT	CASSTGTGGAQPQHF
TRBV5-1	TRBJ2-2	16	-	once	TGCGCCAGCAGCACCTACAGAGTAGGGGGGACCGGGGAGCTGTTTTTT	CASSTYRVGGTGELFF
TRBV18	TRBJ2-2	16	-	-	TGTGCCAGCTCCGACCCCCTGCGACACAACACCGGGGAGCTGTTTTTT	CASSDPLRHNTGELFF
TRBV6-5	TRBJ1-2	13	-	-	TGTGCCAGCACAAAACAGGAGACCTATGGCTACACCTTC	CASTKQETYGYTF
TRBV7-2	TRBJ2-1	15	TRBD2	-	TGTGCCAGCAGCTTCACTAGCGGGGGGTTAGTTGAGCAGTTCTTC	CASSFTSGGLVEQFF
TRBV28	TRBJ2-1	16	-	-	TGTGCCAGCCCCCCCTCAACAGGGAACACCTACAATGAGCAGTTCTTC	CASPPSTGNTYNEQFF
TRBV2	TRBJ2-2	14	-	-	TGTGCCAGCAGTGAACAGGGCACTTCCGGGGAGCTGTTTTTT	CASSEQGTSGELFF
TRBV7-6	TRBJ2-3	19	TRBD2	-	TGTGCCAGCAGCCCCTGGGCTAGCGGGGGGTCCACAACCACAGATACGCAGTATTTT	CASSPWASGGSTTTDTQYF
TRBV6-5	TRBJ2-2	15	-	-	TGTGCCAGCAGTTATTGGGGAATGACCACCGGGGAGCTGTTTTTT	CASSYWGMTTGELFF
TRBV3-1/TRBV3-2	TRBJ2-7	13	-	-	TGTGCCAGCAGCCAACAGGGTAGTTACGAGCAGTACTTC	CASSQQGSYEQYF
TRBV11-2	TRBJ2-1	15	-	-	TGTGCCAGCAGCTTAGGTCTAGTCTCCTACAATGAGCAGTTCTTC	CASSLGLVSYNEQFF
TRBV3-1/TRBV3-2	TRBJ2-3	14	-	-	TGTGCCAGCAGCCAAGTACTAGCCACAGATACGCAGTATTTT	CASSQVLATDTQYF